This T cell receptor (beta chain) derives from a study of blood T cell repertoires in COVID-19. Study-wide context: There were acute and convalescent COVID-19 samples, and they came from the United States, Italy and Spain.

Per the original methods: Amplification of reference gene primers was used by the study to estimate nucleated cell counts. The assay was immunoSEQ multiplex PCR, and TCRdb's table has in-frame clones only and misses some. V and J calls and clone size follow that table, whereas D and trimming were derived from the DNA. The table has some 250,000 clones, about 90% seen once. The age range of participants was roughly 18 to 90 years, with residence in more than 20 US areas. Each participant's cohort was designated according to participant-reported clinical history. Germline-derived CDR1 and CDR2 are SGHTA and FQGNSA. The length of the CDR3 is 15 residues. Trimming cost V 1 base and J 3 bases, with 10 bases left between them.

The sequence was obtained from a woman aged 25 to 39 with acute COVID-19. The specimen sequenced was PBMCs or T cells enriched from blood (not recorded which). This chain uses TRBV7-2 with TRBJ1-3; TRBD1 is a possible D gene (6 bases). Here the CDR3 reads CASSLEATGGNTIYF. The CDR3, as DNA: TGTGCCAGCAGCTTAGAGGCGACAGGTGGAAACACCATATATTTT.